This T cell receptor (beta chain) originates from a study of blood T cell repertoires in COVID-19. Whole-study context: Acute-phase and convalescent COVID-19 samples originated in the United States, Italy and Spain. From T cells, B-cell-depleted T cells, or PBMCs came the material, which was cDNA or gDNA.

This clone was counted at least ten times. The germline gives CDR1 LNHDA, CDR2 SQIVND (reference sequence). This CDR3 has 14 residues. Losses at the gene ends were 6 bases for V and 1 base for J; bases not matched to a gene: 4. In the original processing: Reference gene primer amplification in the assay estimated nucleated cell counts. Libraries were prepared by immunoSEQ multiplex PCR; TCRdb keeps only in-frame clonotypes and omits some of them. V, J and clone size are taken as reported in that table, and D and trimming were inferred from the DNA itself. Of about 160,000 clones listed, about 81% are singletons.

The sequence came from a human donor in a cohort sampled during active COVID-19. Sequencing input: peripheral blood. This sequence joins TRBV19 and TRBJ2-5; 8 nucleotides match TRBD1. CDR3 nucleotides: TGTGCCAGTAGGCGTGGACAGGGCCAAGAGACCCAGTACTTC. It yields the protein CASRRGQGQETQYF.